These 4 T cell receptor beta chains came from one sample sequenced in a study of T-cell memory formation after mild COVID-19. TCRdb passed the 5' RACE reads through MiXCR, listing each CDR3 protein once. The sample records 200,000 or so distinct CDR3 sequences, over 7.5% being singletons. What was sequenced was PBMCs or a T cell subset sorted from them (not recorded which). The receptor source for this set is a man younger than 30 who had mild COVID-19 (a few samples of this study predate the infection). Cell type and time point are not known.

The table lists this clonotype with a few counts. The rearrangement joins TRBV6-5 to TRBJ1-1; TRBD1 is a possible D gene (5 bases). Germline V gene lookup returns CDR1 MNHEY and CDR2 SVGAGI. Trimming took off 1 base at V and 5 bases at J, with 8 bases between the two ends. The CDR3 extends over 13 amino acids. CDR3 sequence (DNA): TGTGCCAGCAGTTACTTCGGGGGAACTGAAGCTTTCTTT. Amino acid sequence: CASSYFGGTEAFF.

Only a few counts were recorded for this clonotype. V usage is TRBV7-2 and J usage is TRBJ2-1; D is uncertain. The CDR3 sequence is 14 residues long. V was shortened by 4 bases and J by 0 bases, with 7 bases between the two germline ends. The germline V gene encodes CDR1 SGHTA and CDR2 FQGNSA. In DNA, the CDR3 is TGTGCCAGCAGCTCCCCGGGCTCCTACAATGAGCAGTTCTTC. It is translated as CASSSPGSYNEQFF.

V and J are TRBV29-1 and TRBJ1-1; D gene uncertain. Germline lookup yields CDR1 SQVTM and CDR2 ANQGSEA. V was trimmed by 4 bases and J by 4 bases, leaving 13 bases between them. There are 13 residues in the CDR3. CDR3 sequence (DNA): TGCAGCGTTGGGAACAGAGGTGGCACTGAAGCTTTCTTT. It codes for CSVGNRGGTEAFF. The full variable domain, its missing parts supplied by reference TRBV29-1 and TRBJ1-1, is SAVISQKPSRDICQRGTSLTIQCQVDSQVTMMFWYRQQPGQSLTLIATANQGSEATYESGFVIDKFPISRPNLTFSTLTVSNMSPEDSSIYLCSVGNRGGTEAFFGQGTRLTVV.

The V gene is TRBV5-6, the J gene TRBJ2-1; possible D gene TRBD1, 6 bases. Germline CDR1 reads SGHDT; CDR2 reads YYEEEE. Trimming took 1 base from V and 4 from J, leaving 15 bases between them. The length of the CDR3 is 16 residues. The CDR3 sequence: CASSLWQGPVYNEQFF. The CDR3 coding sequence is TGTGCCAGCAGCTTGTGGCAGGGGCCGGTTTACAATGAGCAGTTCTTC. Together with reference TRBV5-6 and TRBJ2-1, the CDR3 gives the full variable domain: DAGVTQSPTHLIKTRGQQVTLRCSPKSGHDTVSWYQQALGQGPQFIFQYYEEEERQRGNFPDRFSGHQFPNYSSELNVNALLLGDSALYLCASSLWQGPVYNEQFFGPGTRLTVL.